This is a list of T cell receptor beta chains from one sample in a study of blood T cell repertoires in COVID-19. The data were produced by immunoSEQ multiplex PCR, yet TCRdb's version contains in-frame clones alone and is incomplete. Among approximately 400,000 clones listed, around 92% were seen once. Sequenced: peripheral blood. The origin of the receptors is a middle-aged man with acute or convalescent COVID-19. The CDR3 runs from the conserved cysteine through the conserved F or W. A D gene is named only where the DNA matches it firmly. Part of the rows lack a size; the others show once, few, many or a class for expanded clones.

clone size: few
J gene: TRBJ1-3
D gene: TRBD1
V gene: TRBV7-2
CDR3 protein: CASSLATGAGNTIYF
CDR3 DNA: TGTGCCAGCAGCTTAGCGACAGGGGCGGGAAACACCATATATTTT

clone size: .
J gene: TRBJ2-5
D gene: .
V gene: TRBV27
CDR3 protein: CASSLFSGGARGETQYF
CDR3 DNA: TGTGCCAGCAGTTTGTTCTCGGGGGGCGCGCGGGGCGAGACCCAGTACTTC

clone size: .
J gene: TRBJ2-3
D gene: .
V gene: TRBV5-5
CDR3 protein: CASSLARRADTQYF
CDR3 DNA: TGTGCCAGCAGCTTGGCAAGACGGGCAGATACGCAGTATTTT

clone size: once
J gene: TRBJ1-3
D gene: TRBD1
V gene: TRBV28
CDR3 protein: CASSTPTGDSGNTIYF
CDR3 DNA: TGTGCCAGCTCCACCCCGACAGGGGACTCTGGAAACACCATATATTTT

clone size: .
J gene: TRBJ2-7
D gene: .
V gene: TRBV14
CDR3 protein: CASSQTGQSGYEQYF
CDR3 DNA: TGTGCCAGCAGCCAGACAGGCCAAAGTGGATACGAGCAGTACTTC

clone size: .
J gene: TRBJ1-5
D gene: TRBD1
V gene: TRBV23-1
CDR3 protein: CASRRGPGSNQPQHF
CDR3 DNA: TGCGCCAGCAGGAGGGGGCCCGGTAGCAATCAGCCCCAGCATTTT

clone size: .
J gene: TRBJ1-6
D gene: .
V gene: TRBV6-5
CDR3 protein: CASSSVGSPLHF
CDR3 DNA: TGTGCCAGCAGTAGCGTCGGGTCACCCCTCCACTTT

clone size: .
J gene: TRBJ2-5
D gene: TRBD2
V gene: TRBV6-1
CDR3 protein: CASSELAGESETQYF
CDR3 DNA: TGTGCCAGCAGTGAACTAGCGGGAGAGAGTGAGACCCAGTACTTC

clone size: .
J gene: TRBJ2-7
D gene: .
V gene: TRBV2
CDR3 protein: CASRSSYEQYF
CDR3 DNA: TGTGCCAGCAGGAGCTCCTACGAGCAGTACTTC

clone size: .
J gene: TRBJ1-6
D gene: .
V gene: TRBV2
CDR3 protein: CASMMRDGGIWALHF
CDR3 DNA: TGTGCCAGCATGATGAGGGACGGAGGGATTTGGGCCCTCCACTTT

clone size: few
J gene: TRBJ2-1
D gene: .
V gene: TRBV30
CDR3 protein: CAWSPLAADPGNEQFF
CDR3 DNA: TGTGCCTGGAGTCCACTGGCGGCCGATCCGGGCAATGAGCAGTTCTTC

clone size: .
J gene: TRBJ2-7
D gene: .
V gene: TRBV6-5
CDR3 protein: CASSLMGLSSYEQYF
CDR3 DNA: TGTGCCAGCAGTTTGATGGGCCTAAGCTCCTACGAGCAGTACTTC

clone size: .
J gene: TRBJ1-6
D gene: TRBD1
V gene: TRBV27
CDR3 protein: CASGYRGVVYNSPLHF
CDR3 DNA: TGTGCCAGCGGCTACAGGGGTGTCGTGTATAATTCACCCCTCCACTTT

clone size: .
J gene: TRBJ2-5
D gene: TRBD2
V gene: TRBV30
CDR3 protein: CAYTRASGRARETQYF
CDR3 DNA: TGTGCTTACACCAGGGCTAGCGGGAGGGCCAGGGAGACCCAGTACTTC

clone size: once
J gene: TRBJ2-7
D gene: TRBD2
V gene: TRBV11-2
CDR3 protein: CASSLQGALAGDYEQYF
CDR3 DNA: TGTGCCAGCAGCTTACAAGGGGCACTAGCGGGAGATTACGAGCAGTACTTC

clone size: .
J gene: TRBJ1-2
D gene: TRBD1
V gene: TRBV7-8
CDR3 protein: CASSTGQGIGGYTF
CDR3 DNA: TGTGCCAGCAGCACGGGACAGGGGATAGGTGGCTACACCTTC

clone size: .
J gene: TRBJ1-3
D gene: TRBD1
V gene: TRBV2
CDR3 protein: CASSLRFTKQGAGNTIYF
CDR3 DNA: TGTGCCAGCAGTCTTCGATTTACCAAACAGGGGGCTGGAAACACCATATATTTT

clone size: few
J gene: TRBJ2-7
D gene: TRBD2
V gene: TRBV28
CDR3 protein: CASSPLHRDYLPYEQYF
CDR3 DNA: TGTGCCAGCAGTCCCCTACACCGGGACTATCTCCCCTACGAGCAGTACTTC

clone size: .
J gene: TRBJ2-2
D gene: .
V gene: TRBV20-1
CDR3 protein: CSASVGPNTGELFF
CDR3 DNA: TGCAGTGCTAGTGTGGGCCCAAACACCGGGGAGCTGTTTTTT

clone size: .
J gene: TRBJ2-5
D gene: TRBD2
V gene: TRBV9
CDR3 protein: CASSFGLAGAETQYF
CDR3 DNA: TGTGCCAGCTCTTTCGGACTAGCGGGAGCAGAGACCCAGTACTTC

clone size: .
J gene: TRBJ2-7
D gene: TRBD2
V gene: TRBV6-2/TRBV6-3
CDR3 protein: CASSSTPGTSEQYF
CDR3 DNA: TGTGCCAGCAGTTCCACTCCCGGGACTAGTGAACAGTACTTC

clone size: .
J gene: TRBJ1-2
D gene: TRBD1
V gene: TRBV7-9
CDR3 protein: CASSHRQGPGYTF
CDR3 DNA: TGTGCCAGCAGTCATCGACAGGGGCCCGGCTACACCTTC

clone size: .
J gene: TRBJ1-5
D gene: .
V gene: TRBV7-9
CDR3 protein: CASSLEDGQGRQPQHF
CDR3 DNA: TGTGCCAGCAGCTTAGAAGACGGGCAGGGTCGCCAGCCCCAGCATTTT

clone size: once
J gene: TRBJ2-5
D gene: .
V gene: TRBV3-1/TRBV3-2
CDR3 protein: CASSLRGAGAETQYF
CDR3 DNA: TGTGCCAGCAGCCTCAGAGGCGCGGGGGCCGAGACCCAGTACTTC

clone size: .
J gene: TRBJ2-5
D gene: TRBD1
V gene: TRBV5-1
CDR3 protein: CASTIPTGAGETQYF
CDR3 DNA: TGCGCCAGCACAATTCCTACAGGGGCGGGAGAGACCCAGTACTTC

clone size: .
J gene: TRBJ1-1
D gene: .
V gene: TRBV3-1/TRBV3-2
CDR3 protein: CASSKTPLNTEAFF
CDR3 DNA: TGTGCCAGCAGCAAGACACCCCTGAACACTGAAGCTTTCTTT

clone size: .
J gene: TRBJ2-7
D gene: TRBD1
V gene: TRBV5-1
CDR3 protein: CASSWGTGENEQYF
CDR3 DNA: TGCGCCAGCAGCTGGGGGACAGGGGAAAACGAGCAGTACTTC

clone size: .
J gene: TRBJ2-7
D gene: TRBD1
V gene: TRBV9
CDR3 protein: CASSSTGMLLYEQYF
CDR3 DNA: TGTGCCAGCAGCTCGACAGGGATGTTGCTGTACGAGCAGTACTTC

clone size: .
J gene: TRBJ2-7
D gene: .
V gene: TRBV30
CDR3 protein: CAWSGQTYEQYF
CDR3 DNA: TGTGCCTGGAGTGGACAAACCTACGAGCAGTACTTC

clone size: .
J gene: TRBJ1-2
D gene: .
V gene: TRBV5-3
CDR3 protein: CARSRAACAFFGFGGYTF
CDR3 DNA: TGTGCCAGAAGCCGAGCCGCTTGCGCTTTTTTTGGTTTCGGTGGCTACACCTTC

clone size: .
J gene: TRBJ1-2
D gene: TRBD1
V gene: TRBV27
CDR3 protein: CASSFSGGQGVYGYTF
CDR3 DNA: TGTGCCAGCAGTTTCTCAGGGGGCCAGGGGGTGTATGGCTACACCTTC

clone size: .
J gene: TRBJ1-5
D gene: TRBD1
V gene: TRBV6-2/TRBV6-3
CDR3 protein: CASSPTGDGQPQHF
CDR3 DNA: TGTGCCAGCAGCCCGACAGGGGATGGTCAGCCCCAGCATTTT

clone size: .
J gene: TRBJ1-5
D gene: .
V gene: TRBV28
CDR3 protein: CASSLLEASSSNQPQHF
CDR3 DNA: TGTGCCAGCAGTTTACTTGAGGCGAGCAGCAGCAATCAGCCCCAGCATTTT

clone size: .
J gene: TRBJ1-2
D gene: TRBD1
V gene: TRBV30
CDR3 protein: CAWNTGDGYTF
CDR3 DNA: TGTGCCTGGAATACAGGGGATGGCTACACCTTC

clone size: .
J gene: TRBJ2-5
D gene: .
V gene: TRBV21-1
CDR3 protein: CASRQDSRGTLAQETQYF
CDR3 DNA: TGTGCCAGCAGACAAGACTCAAGGGGAACATTGGCCCAAGAGACCCAGTACTTC